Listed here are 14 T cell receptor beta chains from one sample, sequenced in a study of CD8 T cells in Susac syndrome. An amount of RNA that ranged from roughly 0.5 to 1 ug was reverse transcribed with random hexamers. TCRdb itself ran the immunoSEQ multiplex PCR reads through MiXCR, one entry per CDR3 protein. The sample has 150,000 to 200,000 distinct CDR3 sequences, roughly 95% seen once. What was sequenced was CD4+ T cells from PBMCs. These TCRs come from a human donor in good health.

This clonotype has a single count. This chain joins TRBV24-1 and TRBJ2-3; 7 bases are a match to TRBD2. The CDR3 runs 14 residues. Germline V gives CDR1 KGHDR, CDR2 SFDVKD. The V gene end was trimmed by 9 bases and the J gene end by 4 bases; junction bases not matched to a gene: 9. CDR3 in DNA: TGTGCCACCTCCGGGGCGGGGGATCCAGATACGCAGTATTTT. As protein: CATSGAGDPDTQYF.

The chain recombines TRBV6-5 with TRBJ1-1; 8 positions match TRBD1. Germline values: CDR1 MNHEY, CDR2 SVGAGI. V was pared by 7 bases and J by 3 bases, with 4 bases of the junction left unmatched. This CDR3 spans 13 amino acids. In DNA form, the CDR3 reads TGTGCCAGCAAGGACAGGGTGGACACTGAAGCTTTCTTT. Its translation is CASKDRVDTEAFF.

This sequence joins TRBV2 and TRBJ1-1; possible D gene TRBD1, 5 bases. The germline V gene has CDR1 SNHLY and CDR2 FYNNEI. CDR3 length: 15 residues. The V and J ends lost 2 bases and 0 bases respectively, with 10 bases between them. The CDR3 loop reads CASSERGSMNTEAFF. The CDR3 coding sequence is TGTGCCAGCAGTGAACGGGGGTCCATGAACACTGAAGCTTTCTTT.

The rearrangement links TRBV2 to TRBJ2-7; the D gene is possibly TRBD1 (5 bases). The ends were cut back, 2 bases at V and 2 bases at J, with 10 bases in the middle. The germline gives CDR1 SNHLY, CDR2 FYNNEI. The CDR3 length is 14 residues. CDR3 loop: CASSERGSAYEQYF. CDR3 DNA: TGTGCCAGCAGTGAAAGGGGCTCTGCCTACGAGCAGTACTTC.

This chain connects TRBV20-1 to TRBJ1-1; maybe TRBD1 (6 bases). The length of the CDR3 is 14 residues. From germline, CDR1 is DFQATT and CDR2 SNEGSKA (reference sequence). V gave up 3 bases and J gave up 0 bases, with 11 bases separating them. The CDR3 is CSARAGAMNTEAFF. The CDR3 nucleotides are TGCAGTGCTAGGGCAGGGGCTATGAACACTGAAGCTTTCTTT.

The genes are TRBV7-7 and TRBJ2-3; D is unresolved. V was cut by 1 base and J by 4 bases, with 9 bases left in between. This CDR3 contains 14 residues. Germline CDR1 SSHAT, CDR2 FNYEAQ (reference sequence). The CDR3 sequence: CASSLDQMADTQYF. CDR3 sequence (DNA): TGTGCCAGCAGCTTAGATCAGATGGCAGATACGCAGTATTTT.

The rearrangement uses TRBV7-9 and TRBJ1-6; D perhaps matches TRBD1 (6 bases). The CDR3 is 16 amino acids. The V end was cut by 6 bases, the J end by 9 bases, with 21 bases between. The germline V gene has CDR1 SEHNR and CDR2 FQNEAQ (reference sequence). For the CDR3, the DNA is TGTGCCAGCAGTCCACCGGGGGGCGCGTCGAGTTCACCCCTCCACTTT. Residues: CASSPPGGASSSPLHF.

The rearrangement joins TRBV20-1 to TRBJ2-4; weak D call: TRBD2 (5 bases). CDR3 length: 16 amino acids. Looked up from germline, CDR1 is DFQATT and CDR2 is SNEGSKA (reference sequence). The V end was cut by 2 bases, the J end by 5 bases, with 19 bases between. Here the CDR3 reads CSARSGGPGPQNIQYF. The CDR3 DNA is TGCAGTGCTAGAAGCGGCGGGCCAGGCCCCCAAAACATTCAGTACTTC.

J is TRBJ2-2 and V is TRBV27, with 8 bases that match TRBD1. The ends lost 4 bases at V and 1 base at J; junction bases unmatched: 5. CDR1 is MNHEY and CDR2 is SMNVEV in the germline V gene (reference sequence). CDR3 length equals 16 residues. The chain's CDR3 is CASSSHGTGNTGELFF. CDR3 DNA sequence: TGTGCCAGCAGTTCCCATGGGACAGGGAACACCGGGGAGCTGTTTTTT.

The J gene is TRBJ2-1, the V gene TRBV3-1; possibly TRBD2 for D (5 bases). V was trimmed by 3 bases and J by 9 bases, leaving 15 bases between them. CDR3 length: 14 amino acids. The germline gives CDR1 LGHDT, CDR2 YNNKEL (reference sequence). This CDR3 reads CASSHLAPATEQFF. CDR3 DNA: TGTGCCAGCAGCCATCTAGCTCCGGCCACTGAGCAGTTCTTC.

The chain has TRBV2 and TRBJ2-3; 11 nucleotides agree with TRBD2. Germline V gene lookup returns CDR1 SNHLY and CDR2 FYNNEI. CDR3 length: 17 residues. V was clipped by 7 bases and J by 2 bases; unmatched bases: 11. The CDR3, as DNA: TGTGCCAGCACCAACCGGGCTAGCGGGGGGTACACAGATACGCAGTATTTT. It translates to CASTNRASGGYTDTQYF. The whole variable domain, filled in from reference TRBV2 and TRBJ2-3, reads EPEVTQTPSHQVTQMGQEVILRCVPISNHLYFYWYRQILGQKVEFLVSFYNNEISEKSEIFDDQFSVERPDGSNFTLKIRSTKLEDSAMYFCASTNRASGGYTDTQYFGPGTRLTVL.

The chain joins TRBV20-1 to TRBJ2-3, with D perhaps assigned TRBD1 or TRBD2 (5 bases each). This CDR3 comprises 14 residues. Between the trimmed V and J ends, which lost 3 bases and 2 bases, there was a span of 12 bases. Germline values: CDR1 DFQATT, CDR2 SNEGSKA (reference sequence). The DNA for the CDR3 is TGCAGTGCTAGGATGGGGGAATTCACAGATACGCAGTATTTT. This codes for CSARMGEFTDTQYF.

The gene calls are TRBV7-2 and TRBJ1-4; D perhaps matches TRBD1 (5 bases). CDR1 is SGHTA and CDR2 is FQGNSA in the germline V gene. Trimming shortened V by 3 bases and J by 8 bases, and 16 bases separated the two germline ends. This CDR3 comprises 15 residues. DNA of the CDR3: TGTGCCAGCAGCTTTTCAGGGCGGCTGAACGAAAAACTGTTTTTT. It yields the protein CASSFSGRLNEKLFF.

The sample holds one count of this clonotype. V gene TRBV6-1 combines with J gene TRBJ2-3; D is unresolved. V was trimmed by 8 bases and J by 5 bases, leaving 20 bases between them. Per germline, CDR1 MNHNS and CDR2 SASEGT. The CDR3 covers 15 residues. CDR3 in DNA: TGTGCCAGCCTCGGACGGTTGTTGGGTCTAGATACGCAGTATTTT. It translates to CASLGRLLGLDTQYF.